This T cell receptor (beta chain) was captured by sequencing in a study of shared clonotypes between healthy human individuals. For the study at large: CD8 memory received one plate per donor, CD8 naive two, CD4 memory three and CD4 naive three.

Measured with immunoSEQ multiplex PCR; TCRdb has only the in-frame clones, and not every one. Of over a million clones listed, about 75% are singletons. The CDR3 consists of 14 residues. Trimming removed 0 bases from V and 2 bases from J, with 7 bases in between. Germline V gene lookup returns CDR1 SGHDT and CDR2 YYEEEE. Sequenced sample: memory CD4+ T cells sorted from blood. Indicated subset: CD45RA-negative fraction. The receptor's source is a man between 18 and 35 years old in good health. V usage is TRBV5-6 and J usage is TRBJ2-3, with D possibly being TRBD2 (6 bases). CDR3 coding DNA: TGTGCCAGCAGCTTGGGGCGGGACACAGATACGCAGTATTTT. Translated, it gives CASSLGRDTDTQYF.